This entry describes one T cell receptor (beta chain). This entry comes from a study of technical replicates of blood from a few donors. Trimming cost V 4 bases and J 4 bases; bases outside gene matches: 9. Germline lookup yields CDR1 SGHDT and CDR2 YYEEEE. This CDR3 is built from 15 residues. Using immunoSEQ multiplex PCR, the repertoire was profiled, and TCRdb retains in-frame clones only, with some absent. The sample holds about 97,000 clones, about 95% seen once. The material sequenced was T cells isolated from PBMCs. The receptor was isolated from a human donor in good health. The chain has TRBV5-6 and TRBJ2-5; TRBD2 matches 8 bases. In DNA, the CDR3 is TGTGCCAGCAGCACTTTAGCGGGACGGGCAGAGACCCAGTACTTC. This codes for CASSTLAGRAETQYF.